These T cell receptor beta chains were read from a single sample in a study of cytomegalovirus exposure and HLA in healthy donors. Clones were read by immunoSEQ multiplex PCR, and TCRdb kept only the in-frame ones, dropping some. The profile shows about 89,000 clones, 85% of them singletons. Sequencing input: PBMCs. These receptors were taken from a man aged 35-49 years in good health and CMV-seropositive. Both conserved end residues are part of each CDR3. D genes are given only for firm matches. Not every row has a clone size; where given, it reads once, few, many or a size class.

CDR3 protein: CASSYPDRGKTEAFF; CDR3 DNA: TGTGCCAGCAGTTACCCCGACAGGGGGAAGACTGAAGCTTTCTTT; D gene: TRBD1; V gene: TRBV6-6; clone size: .; J gene: TRBJ1-1
CDR3 protein: CASSLGGYYGYTF; CDR3 DNA: TGTGCCAGCAGCTTAGGTGGCTACTATGGCTACACCTTC; D gene: .; V gene: TRBV11-2; clone size: .; J gene: TRBJ1-2
CDR3 protein: CASSDPSRSSGNTIYF; CDR3 DNA: TGTGCCAGCAGTGACCCCTCCAGGTCCTCTGGAAACACCATATATTTT; D gene: .; V gene: TRBV25-1; clone size: .; J gene: TRBJ1-3
CDR3 protein: CASSFFPFYEQYF; CDR3 DNA: TGTGCCAGCAGCTTCTTTCCTTTCTACGAGCAGTACTTC; D gene: .; V gene: TRBV5-4; clone size: .; J gene: TRBJ2-7
CDR3 protein: CASSYSRLVETQYF; CDR3 DNA: TGTGCCAGCAGTTACTCGAGACTAGTGGAGACCCAGTACTTC; D gene: .; V gene: TRBV6-5; clone size: once; J gene: TRBJ2-5
CDR3 protein: CASGGASGANVLTF; CDR3 DNA: TGTGCCAGCGGCGGGGCCTCTGGGGCCAACGTCCTGACTTTC; D gene: .; V gene: TRBV6-1; clone size: .; J gene: TRBJ2-6
CDR3 protein: CASSLGDRTYEQYF; CDR3 DNA: TGTGCCAGCAGCTTGGGTGACAGGACCTACGAGCAGTACTTC; D gene: .; V gene: TRBV5-6; clone size: .; J gene: TRBJ2-7
CDR3 protein: CASSVGQTGELFF; CDR3 DNA: TGTGCCAGCAGCGTAGGCCAGACCGGGGAGCTGTTTTTT; D gene: .; V gene: TRBV9; clone size: .; J gene: TRBJ2-2
CDR3 protein: CASGTNRPSSYEQYF; CDR3 DNA: TGCGCCAGCGGTACCAACAGGCCCAGCTCCTACGAGCAGTACTTC; D gene: .; V gene: TRBV23-1; clone size: .; J gene: TRBJ2-7
CDR3 protein: CASREPGLLAHNEQFF; CDR3 DNA: TGTGCCAGCAGGGAACCGGGACTCTTAGCCCACAATGAGCAGTTCTTC; D gene: .; V gene: TRBV11-2; clone size: .; J gene: TRBJ2-1
CDR3 protein: CASGPDRELGYTF; CDR3 DNA: TGTGCTAGTGGCCCGGACAGGGAACTTGGCTACACCTTC; D gene: TRBD1; V gene: TRBV12-5; clone size: .; J gene: TRBJ1-2
CDR3 protein: CASSPGSPPYEQYF; CDR3 DNA: TGTGCCAGCAGCCCGGGGTCCCCCCCCTACGAGCAGTACTTC; D gene: .; V gene: TRBV6-5; clone size: few; J gene: TRBJ2-7
CDR3 protein: CASSRGQSLGTDTQYF; CDR3 DNA: TGTGCCAGCAGCCGCGGACAAAGCCTAGGCACAGATACGCAGTATTTT; D gene: .; V gene: TRBV7-2; clone size: .; J gene: TRBJ2-3
CDR3 protein: CASSPLGDSNQPQHF; CDR3 DNA: TGTGCCAGCTCACCACTCGGGGATTCCAATCAGCCCCAGCATTTT; D gene: .; V gene: TRBV18; clone size: .; J gene: TRBJ1-5
CDR3 protein: CSASQETQYF; CDR3 DNA: TGCAGTGCCTCTCAGGAGACCCAGTACTTC; D gene: .; V gene: TRBV20-1; clone size: .; J gene: TRBJ2-5
CDR3 protein: CASSFPGGPGEQYF; CDR3 DNA: TGTGCCAGCAGCTTCCCCGGAGGGCCTGGCGAGCAGTACTTC; D gene: .; V gene: TRBV11-2; clone size: .; J gene: TRBJ2-7
CDR3 protein: CASSDGYEQYF; CDR3 DNA: TGCGCCAGCAGTGACGGCTACGAGCAGTACTTC; D gene: .; V gene: TRBV10-1; clone size: .; J gene: TRBJ2-7
CDR3 protein: CASSYRGNQPQHF; CDR3 DNA: TGCGCCAGCAGCTACAGGGGTAATCAGCCCCAGCATTTT; D gene: TRBD1; V gene: TRBV5-1; clone size: few; J gene: TRBJ1-5
CDR3 protein: CASSVVTQEGNTEAFF; CDR3 DNA: TGTGCCAGCAGCGTAGTTACACAGGAGGGGAACACTGAAGCTTTCTTT; D gene: .; V gene: TRBV9; clone size: .; J gene: TRBJ1-1
CDR3 protein: CASHRTSGQETQYF; CDR3 DNA: TGTGCCAGCCACCGGACTAGCGGGCAAGAGACCCAGTACTTC; D gene: TRBD2; V gene: TRBV6-6; clone size: .; J gene: TRBJ2-5
CDR3 protein: CASSLQGSGNTIYF; CDR3 DNA: TGTGCCAGCAGCCTGCAGGGGTCTGGAAACACCATATATTTT; D gene: .; V gene: TRBV5-4; clone size: .; J gene: TRBJ1-3
CDR3 protein: CAWSALRVPNTEAFF; CDR3 DNA: TGTGCCTGGAGTGCCCTGCGTGTCCCGAACACTGAAGCTTTCTTT; D gene: .; V gene: TRBV30; clone size: few; J gene: TRBJ1-1
CDR3 protein: CASSQETGERGYGYTF; CDR3 DNA: TGCGCCAGCAGCCAAGAGACAGGGGAACGCGGCTATGGCTACACCTTC; D gene: TRBD1; V gene: TRBV4-1; clone size: .; J gene: TRBJ1-2
CDR3 protein: CASSYGSSGGPLHF; CDR3 DNA: TGTGCCAGCAGTTACGGTTCCAGCGGGGGCCCCCTCCACTTT; D gene: .; V gene: TRBV6-6; clone size: .; J gene: TRBJ1-6
CDR3 protein: CASSEGKHSLAKNIQYF; CDR3 DNA: TGTGCCAGCAGTGAAGGGAAGCACAGCCTAGCCAAAAACATTCAGTACTTC; D gene: .; V gene: TRBV6-1; clone size: .; J gene: TRBJ2-4
CDR3 protein: CSVRYSGFGYTF; CDR3 DNA: TGCAGCGTCAGATACTCAGGGTTTGGCTACACCTTC; D gene: .; V gene: TRBV29-1; clone size: .; J gene: TRBJ1-2
CDR3 protein: CASTSQGSSYNSPLHF; CDR3 DNA: TGTGCCAGCACCAGTCAGGGTAGCTCCTATAATTCACCCCTCCACTTT; D gene: .; V gene: TRBV6-6; clone size: .; J gene: TRBJ1-6
CDR3 protein: CATNSGNTDTQYF; CDR3 DNA: TGTGCCACTAATAGCGGGAACACAGATACGCAGTATTTT; D gene: TRBD2; V gene: TRBV15; clone size: .; J gene: TRBJ2-3
CDR3 protein: CASSIGQDNSPLHF; CDR3 DNA: TGTGCCAGCAGCATCGGACAGGATAATTCACCCCTCCACTTT; D gene: TRBD1; V gene: TRBV7-2; clone size: .; J gene: TRBJ1-6
CDR3 protein: CASSATSGGALRAGELFF; CDR3 DNA: TGTGCCAGCAGCGCCACTAGCGGGGGGGCTCTGAGAGCCGGGGAGCTGTTTTTT; D gene: TRBD2; V gene: TRBV5-4; clone size: .; J gene: TRBJ2-2
CDR3 protein: CASSLLAVESGNTIYF; CDR3 DNA: TGCGCCAGCAGCTTGTTGGCAGTCGAATCTGGAAACACCATATATTTT; D gene: .; V gene: TRBV5-1; clone size: .; J gene: TRBJ1-3
CDR3 protein: CASSVASSGSYSTDTQYF; CDR3 DNA: TGTGCCAGCAGCGTAGCCTCTAGCGGGAGTTACAGCACAGATACGCAGTATTTT; D gene: TRBD2; V gene: TRBV9; clone size: .; J gene: TRBJ2-3